Listed below are T cell receptor beta chains from one sample, sequenced in a study of T-cell memory formation after mild COVID-19. TCRdb passed the 5' RACE reads through MiXCR, listing each CDR3 protein once. The sample lists hundreds of thousands of distinct CDR3 sequences, roughly 18% occurring once. Sequencing used PBMCs or a T cell subset sorted from them (not recorded which). These receptors all stem from a man between 18 and 35 years old who had mild COVID-19 (a few samples of this study predate the infection). Cell type and time point are not known. The CDR3 runs from the conserved cysteine through the conserved F or W. The D gene is left open where the match is weak. Rows give clone size only sometimes, using once, few, many, or a class for an expanded clone.

V	J	size	D	CDR3	DNA
TRBV7-8	TRBJ2-2	-	-	CASSLFGTYTGELFF	TGTGCCAGCAGCTTATTCGGGACCTACACCGGGGAGCTGTTTTTT
TRBV5-4	TRBJ2-5	many	-	CASSLYVGRKTQYF	TGTGCCAGCAGCTTGTATGTGGGGAGGAAGACCCAGTACTTC
TRBV6-5	TRBJ1-2	-	-	CASSYSVIGDYGYTF	TGTGCCAGCAGTTACTCCGTCATAGGTGACTATGGCTACACCTTC
TRBV4-3	TRBJ2-2	few	-	CASSQVTARETNTGELFF	TGCGCCAGCAGCCAAGTTACGGCAAGGGAGACGAACACCGGGGAGCTGTTTTTT
TRBV29-1	TRBJ1-4	few	-	CSVRSVEGTEKLFF	TGCAGCGTCCGCTCAGTGGAAGGAACTGAAAAACTGTTTTTT
TRBV19	TRBJ2-1	-	-	CASSDSMGDEQFF	TGTGCCAGTAGTGATTCCATGGGGGATGAGCAGTTCTTC
TRBV5-5	TRBJ2-1	few	-	CASSPLSYNEQFF	TGTGCCAGCAGCCCACTCTCCTACAATGAGCAGTTCTTC
TRBV19	TRBJ2-1	-	-	CASSGTPREQFF	TGTGCCAGTAGTGGGACCCCCCGTGAGCAGTTCTTC
TRBV7-6	TRBJ2-5	few	-	CASSLTGPIETQYF	TGTGCCAGCAGCCTAACAGGGCCCATAGAGACCCAGTACTTC
TRBV7-2	TRBJ1-6	-	-	CASSSSFQGRSPLHF	TGTGCCAGCAGCTCCTCCTTCCAGGGACGATCACCCCTCCACTTT
TRBV11-2	TRBJ2-6	-	-	CASSLNMVGSGANVLTF	TGTGCCAGCAGCTTAAATATGGTTGGGTCTGGGGCCAACGTCCTGACTTTC
TRBV7-6	TRBJ1-4	-	-	CASRRVASEKLFF	TGTGCCAGCAGGAGGGTGGCGAGTGAAAAACTGTTTTTT
TRBV18	TRBJ2-3	few	-	CASSPPLQGDTQYF	TGTGCCAGCTCACCACCACTTCAGGGAGATACGCAGTATTTT
TRBV5-4	TRBJ2-4	-	TRBD1	CASSLQGVVKNIQYF	TGTGCCAGCAGCTTACAGGGGGTCGTAAAAAACATTCAGTACTTC
TRBV7-9	TRBJ1-6	-	TRBD1	CASSPGTGSLILHF	TGTGCCAGCAGCCCCGGGACAGGGTCATTGATCCTCCACTTT
TRBV14	TRBJ2-5	-	-	CASSQDRDWQETQYF	TGTGCCAGCAGCCAGGACCGGGACTGGCAAGAGACCCAGTACTTC
TRBV7-2	TRBJ2-6	few	TRBD2	CASSPAGGRANVLTF	TGTGCCAGCAGCCCCGCGGGGGGAAGGGCCAACGTCCTGACTTTC